This T cell receptor beta chain stems from a study of beta chain features in type 1 diabetes. Expressed TCRB transcripts were sequenced after all isolated RNA was converted to cDNA. Measured with immunoSEQ multiplex PCR; TCRdb has only the in-frame clones, and not every one. The sample lists under 800,000 clones; roughly a sixth were seen once. Points on this clone: The same CDR3 also results from other DNA sequences found in this sample.

CDR3 length: 12 residues. Trimming pared 2 bases from V and 4 bases from J, leaving 6 bases between. Per the germline V gene, CDR1 is MDHEN and CDR2 is SYDVKM. The chain links TRBV28 to TRBJ2-7; weak D call: TRBD1 (5 bases). Sequencing was performed on naive CD4+ T cells from blood. This sequence was found in a man aged 18 to 30 in good health. This CDR3 reads CASSLTGYEQYF. DNA for the CDR3: TGTGCCAGCAGTTTAACAGGATACGAGCAGTACTTC.